The next 23 T cell receptor beta chains were all read from a single sample in a study of cytomegalovirus exposure and HLA in healthy donors. The PCR employed 60 Vbeta primers together with 13 Jbeta primers. Only in-frame clones appear in the TCRdb table, and some are missing; sequencing was by immunoSEQ multiplex PCR. Found here are about 82,000 clones, over 75% of them singletons; the top ten hold about 3.5%. Sequencing was done on a sample of PBMCs. These receptors all stem from a man between 45 and 60 years old in good health and CMV-seronegative.

In its sample, this clone was seen once. The chain joins TRBV5-4 to TRBJ2-3, with TRBD2 matching 7 bases. The trim removed 4 bases at V and 2 bases at J, leaving 10 bases unmatched. CDR3 length: 16 residues. Germline-derived CDR1 and CDR2 are SGHNT and YYREEE (reference sequence). The CDR3 is CASSPERGDNTDTQYF. As DNA, the CDR3 is TGTGCCAGCAGCCCCGAACGGGGGGATAACACAGATACGCAGTATTTT.

This clone appeared a single time. The genes are TRBV5-1 and TRBJ2-7; 10 nucleotides align to TRBD2. Germline V lookup: CDR1 SGHRS, CDR2 YFSETQ. The CDR3 consists of 15 residues. Trimming took 4 bases from V and 6 from J; bases not matched to a gene: 10. The CDR3 DNA follows: TGCGCCAGCAGCCCCACAGGCACTAGCGGGGTCGAGCAGTACTTC. Translated, it gives CASSPTGTSGVEQYF.

The rearrangement uses TRBV7-9 and TRBJ1-6; no firm D call. The CDR3 has 14 amino acids. V lost 1 base and J 10 bases, leaving 11 bases between the germline ends. Germline CDR1 SEHNR, CDR2 FQNEAQ (reference sequence). This chain's CDR3 is CASSLVGGESPLHF. In DNA, the CDR3 is TGTGCCAGCAGCTTAGTCGGAGGAGAATCACCCCTCCACTTT.

The V and J genes are TRBV7-2 and TRBJ2-3, with D perhaps TRBD2 (7 bases). The V gene's germline CDR1 is SGHTA and CDR2 FQGNSA. V was pared by 1 base and J by 5 bases, with 16 bases between. The CDR3 is made up of 16 amino acids. The CDR3, as DNA: TGTGCCAGCAGCTTAGTTCCGGCGGGGGCAGGAGATACGCAGTATTTT. It codes for CASSLVPAGAGDTQYF. The variable domain in full, completed from reference TRBV7-2 and TRBJ2-3, reads GAGVSQSPSNKVTEKGKDVELRCDPISGHTALYWYRQSLGQGLEFLIYFQGNSAPDKSGLPSDRFSAERTGGSVSTLTIQRTQQEDSAVYLCASSLVPAGAGDTQYFGPGTRLTVL.

The chain employs TRBV10-3 and TRBJ2-3; D is possibly TRBD2 (7 bases). Looked up from germline, CDR1 is ENHRY and CDR2 is SYGVKD. V was pared by 2 bases and J by 7 bases, with 19 bases between. This CDR3 is built from 16 residues. The CDR3 spells CAISEGGAGFGYTQYF. The DNA for the CDR3 is TGTGCCATCAGTGAGGGGGGGGCGGGGTTCGGTTATACGCAGTATTTT.

A few counts support this clone. The V and J genes are TRBV30 and TRBJ1-1; 9 nucleotides align to TRBD1. The germline CDR1 and CDR2 sequences are GTSNPN and SVGIG (reference sequence). J lost 2 bases, V lost 4 bases, and 17 bases had no gene match. The CDR3 has 18 residues. The CDR3 sequence is CAWTRQGGAWAFNTEAFF. DNA of the CDR3: TGTGCCTGGACCCGACAGGGGGGAGCGTGGGCTTTTAACACTGAAGCTTTCTTT.

The chain employs TRBV7-9 and TRBJ1-2, with TRBD1 as a possible D gene (6 bases). The CDR3 has 15 residues. Trimming stripped 1 base from V and 4 bases from J, with 13 bases between. Germline V gives CDR1 SEHNR, CDR2 FQNEAQ (reference sequence). The CDR3 loop reads CASSLGHRESYGYTF. CDR3 DNA sequence: TGTGCCAGCAGCTTAGGGCACAGGGAAAGCTATGGCTACACCTTC.

This rearrangement joins TRBV2 to TRBJ2-5, with D possibly TRBD1 on 5 matching bases. The CDR3 length is 15 residues. Germline assignment: CDR1 SNHLY and CDR2 FYNNEI. Trimming shortened V by 1 base and J by 3 bases, and 12 bases separated the two germline ends. The CDR3 DNA reads TGTGCCAGCAGTGAAGATCGCGGCAGGGAAGAGACCCAGTACTTC. This sequence encodes CASSEDRGREETQYF.

The chain joins TRBV15 to TRBJ2-7; D perhaps matches TRBD1 (5 bases). V lost 0 bases and J 0 bases, leaving 15 bases between the germline ends. This CDR3 region has 17 residues. Germline-derived CDR1 and CDR2 are LNHNV and YYDKDF (reference sequence). CDR3 bases: TGTGCCACCAGCAGAGATAGGGGAACTGGCCTCTCCTACGAGCAGTACTTC. The encoded protein is CATSRDRGTGLSYEQYF.

V gene TRBV29-1 combines with J gene TRBJ1-5; 7 nucleotides line up with TRBD1. Germline values: CDR1 SQVTM, CDR2 ANQGSEA. The ends lost 4 bases at V and 4 bases at J; junction bases unmatched: 7. The CDR3 sequence is 14 residues long. The CDR3 spells CSVAGTDPNQPQHF. CDR3 sequence (DNA): TGCAGCGTTGCCGGGACAGACCCTAATCAGCCCCAGCATTTT.

This chain connects TRBV5-1 to TRBJ1-1; TRBD1 aligns across 8 bases. The CDR3 spans 16 residues. V lost 4 bases and J lost 4; bases outside the gene matches: 12. Germline V gives CDR1 SGHRS, CDR2 YFSETQ. The CDR3 region has the DNA TGCGCCAGCAGCCTAGGCACAGGGGGAGTTTTCACTGAAGCTTTCTTT. It yields the protein CASSLGTGGVFTEAFF.

The chain links TRBV7-9 to TRBJ1-6; 10 bases map to TRBD1. This CDR3 has 14 amino acids. Germline loops: CDR1 SEHNR, CDR2 FQNEAQ (reference sequence). Trimming removed 4 bases from V and 10 bases from J; junction bases left unmatched: 4. The CDR3 protein is CASSSGTGESPLHF. The CDR3 DNA sequence: TGTGCCAGCAGCTCCGGGACAGGGGAGTCACCCCTCCACTTT.

The rearrangement uses TRBV7-9 and TRBJ1-6; D gene ambiguous. V was trimmed by 4 bases and J by 7 bases, leaving 5 bases between them. CDR3 length: 12 residues. The germline V gene has CDR1 SEHNR and CDR2 FQNEAQ (reference sequence). CDR3 amino acids: CASSSPNSPLHF. The CDR3 coding sequence is TGTGCCAGCAGCTCCCCGAATTCACCCCTCCACTTT.

The chain employs TRBV29-1 and TRBJ2-3, with 12 positions matching TRBD2. The CDR3 covers 14 residues. CDR1 and CDR2 from the germline V gene are SQVTM and ANQGSEA. V lost 5 bases and J lost 4; bases outside the gene matches: 4. The DNA for the CDR3 is TGCAGCGTTCCCTCTAGCGGGGGGGCAGATACGCAGTATTTT. This codes for CSVPSSGGADTQYF.

The V call is TRBV5-1, the J call TRBJ1-4; D uncertain. CDR3 size: 14 residues. The germline V gene has CDR1 SGHRS and CDR2 YFSETQ. Trimming pared 0 bases from V and 6 bases from J, leaving 9 bases between. The chain's CDR3 is CASSLGGADEKLFF. CDR3 nucleotide sequence: TGCGCCAGCAGCTTGGGTGGAGCGGATGAAAAACTGTTTTTT.

This rearrangement joins TRBV4-1 to TRBJ2-3; 10 bases are shared with TRBD1. Germline V CDR1 and CDR2: MGHRA, YSYEKL. This CDR3 spans 17 amino acids. Trimming took 2 bases from V and 4 from J; bases not matched to a gene: 9. In DNA form, the CDR3 reads TGCGCCAGCAGCCAACTTTACATAGGGACAGGGGCAGATACGCAGTATTTT. Translated, it gives CASSQLYIGTGADTQYF.

As for this clone: A read error may account for a junction end that differs from germline. Other DNA sequences of this sample code for an identical CDR3. The chain recombines TRBV13 with TRBJ2-6; 7 bases fit TRBD1. The CDR3 extends over 15 amino acids. The germline CDR1 and CDR2 sequences are PRHDT and FYEKMQ (reference sequence). The CDR3 DNA sequence: TGTGCCAGCAGCTTTAAGGGGGCTGGGGCCAATGTCCTGACTTTC. This gives the protein CASSFKGAGANVLTF. Using reference TRBV13 and TRBJ2-6 for the parts outside the CDR3, the full variable domain is AAGVIQSPRHLIKEKRETATLKCYPIPRHDTVYWYQQGPGQDPQFLISFYEKMQSDKGSIPDRFSAQQFSDYHSELNMSSLELGDSALYFCASSFKGAGANVLTFGAGSRLTVL.

This chain's CDR3 is CASSPGQWDSYNEQFF. CDR3 bases: TGTGCCAGCAGCCCCGGACAGTGGGACTCCTACAATGAGCAGTTCTTC. The V call is TRBV5-6, the J call TRBJ2-1, with D possibly TRBD1 on 6 matching bases. This CDR3 comprises 16 residues. V was clipped by 4 bases and J by 0 bases, with 14 bases between them. Germline V gene data show CDR1 as SGHDT and CDR2 as YYEEEE.

This clone appeared a few times. CDR3 sequence reads: CASSQIQGRPQHF. Here the CDR3 DNA reads TGCGCCAGCAGCCAGATCCAGGGCCGGCCCCAGCATTTT. The V gene is TRBV4-3, the J gene TRBJ1-5; D may be TRBD1 (5 bases). Germline lookup yields CDR1 LGHNA and CDR2 YSLEER. The CDR3 is made up of 13 amino acids. The V and J ends lost 3 bases and 9 bases respectively, with 12 bases between them.

The genes are TRBV7-2 and TRBJ2-7; 9 nucleotides align to TRBD1. The V and J ends lost 5 bases and 0 bases, in that order; junction bases with no gene match: 8. The CDR3 spans 16 residues. Germline V CDR1 and CDR2: SGHTA, FQGNSA. The DNA of the CDR3 is TGTGCCAGCAGCCATTACGGGGACAGGGCCTCCTACGAGCAGTACTTC. Translated, it gives CASSHYGDRASYEQYF.

The chain couples TRBV6-5 to TRBJ2-1; 7 bases agree with TRBD1. CDR1 is MNHEY and CDR2 is SVGAGI in the germline V gene. The CDR3 runs 15 residues. V trimming: 7 bases; J trimming: 3 bases; junction bases outside the gene matches: 9. As DNA, the CDR3 is TGTGCCAGCAATAAATTGGGACAGAACTACAATGAGCAGTTCTTC. Encoded protein: CASNKLGQNYNEQFF.

V and J are TRBV28 and TRBJ2-7; 7 bases agree with TRBD1. The CDR3 covers 13 residues. V was pared by 9 bases and J by 9 bases, with 14 bases of the junction left unmatched. The germline V gene encodes CDR1 MDHEN and CDR2 SYDVKM. Here the CDR3 reads CASSQGQPPGQYF. In DNA, the CDR3 is TGTGCCAGTTCACAGGGGCAGCCTCCGGGGCAGTACTTC.

The rearrangement links TRBV5-4 to TRBJ1-1; 9 nucleotides align to TRBD1. The V gene's germline CDR1 is SGHNT and CDR2 YYREEE (reference sequence). This CDR3 spans 16 amino acids. V trimming: 2 bases; J trimming: 0 bases; junction bases outside the gene matches: 5. CDR3 coding DNA: TGTGCCAGCAGCTTTGGACAGGGGACCTTGAACACTGAAGCTTTCTTT. It translates to CASSFGQGTLNTEAFF.